Sequencing of this T cell receptor beta chain was carried out in a study of CD8 T cells in ankylosing spondylitis. Points from the study as a whole: What appeared characteristic of ankylosing spondylitis blood was a TCR beta motif of eight highly homologous variants. A number of the motif variants had already been described in reactive arthritis synovial fluid and blood.

Germline CDR1 SNHLY, CDR2 FYNNEI. The CDR3 length is 15 residues. J lost 6 bases, V lost 6 bases, and 11 bases had no gene match. With regard to this clonotype: Its antigen is not identified.

Preparation of TCR beta libraries was done by quantitative 5'-RACE with molecular barcodes. TCRdb re-derived calls from the 5' RACE reads in MiXCR, one entry per CDR3 protein. The sample has 150,000 to 200,000 distinct CDR3 sequences, roughly 30% seen once. The sequencing sample was made of synovial fluid, either unsorted or a sorted T cell fraction (not recorded which). The TCR originated in a male donor with ankylosing spondylitis. The chain recombines TRBV2 with TRBJ2-3; 8 nucleotides agree with TRBD1. DNA of the CDR3: TGTGCCAGCAGCCGGCGTACAGGGGGTTCGGATACGCAGTATTTT. It codes for CASSRRTGGSDTQYF.